Shown below are 28 T cell receptor beta chains from a single sample sequenced in a study of spatial heterogeneity in lung cancer. Time point specified: sample taken at primary tumor resection. No cell sorting; template was whole RNA from tumor, lung tissue or PBMC. From the 5' RACE reads, TCRdb called clonotypes with MiXCR, one entry per CDR3 protein. The data contain under 25,000 distinct CDR3 sequences, 6.9% of them singletons. Sequenced material: PBMCs, taken at surgery. These receptor sequences come from a male donor with early-stage non-small cell lung cancer.

This clonotype was seen repeatedly, ten times or more. The chain recombines TRBV3-1 with TRBJ2-3, with 9 bases that match TRBD2. This CDR3 region has 14 residues. V shed 8 bases, J shed 4 bases, and the junction held 7 bases outside the gene matches. Germline V gene sequence: CDR1 LGHDT, CDR2 YNNKEL (reference sequence). This chain's CDR3 is CASLSGGGSDTQYF. CDR3 DNA sequence: TGTGCCAGCCTTAGCGGGGGAGGGTCAGATACGCAGTATTTT.

The V and J genes are TRBV19 and TRBJ1-2; D unclear. Between the trimmed V and J ends, which lost 3 bases and 5 bases, there was a span of 10 bases. This CDR3 spans 13 amino acids. CDR1 and CDR2 from the germline V gene are LNHDA and SQIVND (reference sequence). The CDR3 is CASSIDRSYGYTF. CDR3 nucleotide sequence: TGTGCCAGTAGTATCGACCGATCGTATGGCTACACCTTC.

This clonotype was seen ten or more times. The chain carries TRBV3-1 and TRBJ2-2; 7 nucleotides match TRBD2. V trimming: 4 bases; J trimming: 1 base; junction bases outside the gene matches: 6. CDR1 is LGHDT and CDR2 is YNNKEL in the germline V gene (reference sequence). The CDR3 loop spans 16 amino acids. Here the CDR3 reads CASSPIASGNTGELFF. In DNA form, the CDR3 reads TGTGCCAGCAGCCCGATCGCTAGCGGGAACACCGGGGAGCTGTTTTTT. The whole variable domain, filled in from reference TRBV3-1 and TRBJ2-2, reads DTAVSQTPKYLVTQMGNDKSIKCEQNLGHDTMYWYKQDSKKFLKIMFSYNNKELIINETVPNRFSPKSPDKAHLNLHINSLELGDSAVYFCASSPIASGNTGELFFGEGSRLTVL.

There are many counts of this clonotype. CDR3 in amino acids: CASSWMAGANNEQFF. The CDR3 DNA reads as TGCGCCAGCAGCTGGATGGCGGGAGCGAACAATGAGCAGTTCTTC. The J gene is TRBJ2-1, the V gene TRBV5-1; TRBD2 matches at 7 bases. V gave up 3 bases and J gave up 5 bases; unmatched junction bases: 8. The germline V gene encodes CDR1 SGHRS and CDR2 YFSETQ. The CDR3 is 15 amino acids. The whole variable domain, filled in from reference TRBV5-1 and TRBJ2-1, reads KAGVTQTPRYLIKTRGQQVTLSCSPISGHRSVSWYQQTPGQGLQFLFEYFSETQRNKGNFPGRFSGRQFSNSRSEMNVSTLELGDSALYLCASSWMAGANNEQFFGPGTRLTVL.

This clonotype was detected many times. This chain joins TRBV12-3 or TRBV12-4 and TRBJ2-5; the D gene is possibly TRBD1 (5 bases). Trimming shortened V by 2 bases and J by 5 bases, and 9 bases separated the two germline ends. CDR3 size: 13 residues. DNA for the CDR3: TGTGCCAGCAGTTTAAGGGGTTCCGAGACCCAGTACTTC. It is translated as CASSLRGSETQYF.

This clonotype was counted ten times or more. V usage is TRBV12-5 and J usage is TRBJ2-3; D tentatively fits TRBD1 or TRBD2 (5 bases each). The CDR3 runs to 13 residues. With 2 bases removed from V and 6 bases from J, the gap between germline ends came to 9 bases. The germline CDR1 and CDR2 sequences are LGHNT and FRNRAP. CDR3 nucleotide sequence: TGTGCTAGTGGTTTGAAGAGGGGTGATACGCAGTATTTT. Protein sequence: CASGLKRGDTQYF.

This clonotype was observed a few times. The chain carries TRBV24-1 and TRBJ2-1, with 7 bases identical to TRBD2. The CDR3 runs 18 residues. The germline gives CDR1 KGHDR, CDR2 SFDVKD. With V trimmed by 3 bases and J by 1 base, 11 bases remained unmatched. The CDR3 sequence: CATSDPGFGGSSYNEQFF. DNA for the CDR3: TGTGCCACCAGTGATCCCGGATTTGGCGGGAGTTCCTACAATGAGCAGTTCTTC.

This clonotype was observed at least ten times. This sequence joins TRBV18 and TRBJ1-4, with D perhaps TRBD1 (5 bases). The CDR3 spans 15 residues. Germline V CDR1 and CDR2: KGHSH, LQKENI. V lost 3 bases and J lost 0, with 8 bases in between. The CDR3 sequence is CASSPGGATNEKLFF. CDR3 DNA: TGTGCCAGCTCACCTGGGGGTGCAACTAATGAAAAACTGTTTTTT.

This clonotype was seen ten or more times. The rearrangement uses TRBV28 and TRBJ1-6; D possibly corresponds to TRBD1 (6 bases). The V and J ends lost 6 bases and 4 bases respectively, with 16 bases between them. The CDR3 covers 16 residues. Germline lookup yields CDR1 MDHEN and CDR2 SYDVKM. The CDR3 loop reads CASRIQGSGYNSPLHF. The CDR3 region has the DNA TGTGCCAGCAGGATACAGGGAAGTGGGTATAATTCACCCCTCCACTTT. The full variable domain, with the rest looked up from reference TRBV28 and TRBJ1-6, is DVKVTQSSRYLVKRTGEKVFLECVQDMDHENMFWYRQDPGLGLRLIYFSYDVKMKEKGDIPEGYSVSREKKERFSLILESASTNQTSMYLCASRIQGSGYNSPLHFGNGTRLTVT.

In this sample, this clonotype turned up many times. As DNA, the CDR3 is TGTGCCAGCAGCTTAGCGGGACAGCCAGATACGCAGTATTTT. This translates into CASSLAGQPDTQYF. The rearrangement uses TRBV11-2 and TRBJ2-3; 7 nucleotides line up with TRBD1. CDR1 and CDR2 from the germline V gene are SGHAT and FQNNGV. V lost 1 base, J lost 4 bases, and 2 bases stayed unmatched. This CDR3 is built from 14 residues.

This clonotype was observed many times. V usage is TRBV28 and J usage is TRBJ2-1; D may be TRBD1 (6 bases). Trimming stripped 4 bases from V and 12 bases from J, with 22 bases between. This CDR3 is built from 15 residues. Germline CDR1 is MDHEN and CDR2 is SYDVKM. CDR3 nucleotide sequence: TGTGCCAGCAGTTCCTCCGACAGGATCGGGCAGGGGCAGTTCTTC. It specifies CASSSSDRIGQGQFF.

This clonotype is termed medium-sized. The chain couples TRBV28 to TRBJ1-5, with 8 bases that match TRBD1. Losses at the gene ends were 4 bases for V and 5 bases for J; bases not matched to a gene: 4. This CDR3 is built from 14 residues. CDR1 is MDHEN and CDR2 is SYDVKM in the germline V gene. The CDR3 loop is CASSWTGPYQPQHF. The CDR3 DNA reads as TGTGCCAGCAGTTGGACAGGGCCTTATCAGCCCCAGCATTTT.

The chain carries TRBV29-1 and TRBJ2-7, with TRBD1 matching 7 bases. With 7 bases clipped from V and 6 bases from J, the junction kept 9 bases outside the gene matches. From germline, CDR1 is SQVTM and CDR2 ANQGSEA. This CDR3 comprises 12 residues. DNA for the CDR3: TGCAGCGCCAATATTCAGGGGGTCGAGCAGTACTTC. Translated, it gives CSANIQGVEQYF.

This clonotype was picked up many times. The V call is TRBV25-1, the J call TRBJ1-6; D is unclear. The CDR3 consists of 12 residues. V lost 3 bases, J lost 6 bases, and 3 bases lay in between. CDR1 is MGHDK and CDR2 is SYGVNS in the germline V gene. CDR3 residues: CASSEANSPLHF. Written as DNA, the CDR3 is TGTGCCAGCAGTGAGGCTAATTCACCCCTCCACTTT.

This rearrangement joins TRBV20-1 to TRBJ2-1; 8 positions match TRBD2. There are 13 residues in the CDR3. Germline CDR1 is DFQATT and CDR2 is SNEGSKA (reference sequence). The CDR3 here is CHAQEREYNEQFF. In DNA form, the CDR3 reads TGCCACGCCCAGGAGCGGGAGTACAATGAGCAGTTCTTC.

This sequence joins TRBV18 and TRBJ1-6; D is uncertain. V was shortened by 3 bases and J by 8 bases, with 5 bases between the two germline ends. CDR1 is KGHSH and CDR2 is LQKENI in the germline V gene. The CDR3 loop spans 12 amino acids. This CDR3 is CASSPRDSPLHF. CDR3 nucleotide sequence: TGTGCCAGCTCACCGCGGGATTCACCCCTCCACTTT.

As concerns this clonotype: This may come from a read error, since a much larger clone is one base off. The chain carries TRBV28 and TRBJ2-2; TRBD1 matches 7 bases. The CDR3 spans 16 residues. Germline CDR1 and CDR2: MDHEN and SYDVKM. Here the CDR3 DNA reads TGTGCCAGCAGTCCCCAGGACAGGAGGAACACCGGGGAGCCGTTTTTT. Translated: CASSPQDRRNTGEPFF.

This clonotype occurred a few times. The chain is built from TRBV11-2 and TRBJ2-1, with D possibly being TRBD2 (6 bases). This CDR3 comprises 16 residues. The V end lost 5 bases, the J end lost 7 bases, and 21 bases lay between the germline ends. Germline V CDR1 and CDR2: SGHAT, FQNNGV. The CDR3 region is CASSLLALAGGNEQFF. The CDR3 DNA follows: TGTGCCAGCAGCCTCCTCGCGCTTGCCGGGGGTAATGAGCAGTTCTTC.

This clonotype was recorded many times. Here the CDR3 reads CASSLSGGVSGELFF. DNA for the CDR3: TGTGCCAGCAGCCTGAGTGGCGGGGTCTCCGGGGAGCTGTTTTTT. The genes are TRBV7-3 and TRBJ2-2; D may be TRBD2 (6 bases). CDR3 length equals 15 residues. V was cut by 5 bases and J by 6 bases, with 16 bases left in between. Germline V gene sequence: CDR1 SGHTA, CDR2 FQGTGA.

The CDR3 here is CASRPDSHGNTIYF. CDR3 nucleotides: TGCGCCAGTAGACCGGACAGTCATGGAAACACCATATATTTT. The V gene is TRBV5-1, the J gene TRBJ1-3; tentatively, D is TRBD1 (6 bases). CDR3 size: 14 residues. CDR1 and CDR2 (germline): SGHRS, YFSETQ. V was clipped by 8 bases and J by 3 bases, with 15 bases between them.

This rearrangement joins TRBV6-1 to TRBJ2-2; TRBD1 or TRBD2 may be the D gene (5 bases each). Trimming shortened V by 4 bases and J by 3 bases, and 9 bases separated the two germline ends. The CDR3 is made up of 14 amino acids. CDR1 is MNHNS, CDR2 SASEGT, per germline. The CDR3 DNA reads as TGTGCCAGCAGTGGGGGACGGGACACCGGGGAGCTGTTTTTT. Translating gives CASSGGRDTGELFF.

This clonotype came up many times. The CDR3 sequence: CASNTGTRWRYEQYF. For the CDR3, the DNA is TGTGCCAGCAACACCGGGACCCGATGGAGATACGAGCAGTACTTC. This chain links TRBV6-2 or TRBV6-3 with TRBJ2-7, with D perhaps given as TRBD1 or TRBD2 (5 bases each). The V gene's germline CDR1 is MNHEY and CDR2 SVGEGT. The germline V and J ends were trimmed by 7 bases and 4 bases, with 20 bases remaining between them. The CDR3 totals 15 residues.

This chain connects TRBV30 to TRBJ2-5, with 11 bases matching TRBD2. The CDR3 loop spans 14 amino acids. Germline CDR1 and CDR2: GTSNPN and SVGIG (reference sequence). V lost 2 bases and J lost 3; bases outside the gene matches: 2. The CDR3 sequence: CAWSPGLAEETQYF. The DNA of the CDR3 is TGTGCCTGGAGTCCGGGACTAGCGGAAGAGACCCAGTACTTC.

The chain is built from TRBV12-5 and TRBJ2-1; 8 bases are shared with TRBD2. J gave up 7 bases and V 6 bases, and 11 bases lay outside the gene matches. The CDR3 extends over 15 amino acids. Germline assignment: CDR1 LGHNT and CDR2 FRNRAP. The DNA of the CDR3 is TGTGCTAGTGGCCCTCCGGGACTAGGAGGGAATGAGCAGTTCTTC. The encoded protein is CASGPPGLGGNEQFF. Complete variable domain (other parts from reference TRBV12-5 and TRBJ2-1): DARVTQTPRHKVTEMGQEVTMRCQPILGHNTVFWYRQTMMQGLELLAYFRNRAPLDDSGMPKDRFSAEMPDATLATLKIQPSEPRDSAVYFCASGPPGLGGNEQFFGPGTRLTVL.

Many counts were recorded for this clonotype. J is TRBJ2-1 and V is TRBV7-2, with TRBD2 identical over 12 bases. Germline CDR1 SGHTA, CDR2 FQGNSA. Unmatched junction bases numbered 7, after V lost 2 bases and J lost 8 bases. The CDR3 spans 16 residues. In nucleotides, the CDR3 is TGTGCCAGCAGCTTACAGACTAGCGGGGGTATATATGAGCAGTTCTTC. Protein: CASSLQTSGGIYEQFF. Using reference TRBV7-2 and TRBJ2-1 for the parts outside the CDR3, the full variable domain is GAGVSQSPSNKVTEKGKDVELRCDPISGHTALYWYRQSLGQGLEFLIYFQGNSAPDKSGLPSDRFSAERTGGSVSTLTIQRTQQEDSAVYLCASSLQTSGGIYEQFFGPGTRLTVL.

Ten or more counts support this clonotype. The chain carries TRBV9 and TRBJ2-3, with D uncertain. The V end lost 1 base, the J end lost 4 bases, and 13 bases lay between the germline ends. This CDR3 is 15 amino acids long. Germline CDR1 reads SGDLS; CDR2 reads YYNGEE. CDR3 loop: CASSVMSGGPDTQYF. CDR3 sequence (DNA): TGTGCCAGCAGCGTAATGTCCGGTGGCCCAGATACGCAGTATTTT. The full variable domain, in which reference TRBV9 and TRBJ2-3 provide the parts outside the CDR3, is DSGVTQTPKHLITATGQRVTLRCSPRSGDLSVYWYQQSLDQGLQFLIQYYNGEERAKGNILERFSAQQFPDLHSELNLSSLELGDSALYFCASSVMSGGPDTQYFGPGTRLTVL.

Many counts were recorded for this clonotype. The chain carries TRBV27 and TRBJ2-1, with 11 bases identical to TRBD1. CDR1 MNHEY and CDR2 SMNVEV come from the germline V gene (reference sequence). Trimming removed 3 bases from V and 3 bases from J; junction bases left unmatched: 4. The CDR3 consists of 16 residues. The CDR3 DNA reads as TGTGCCAGCAGTTTCTTGGGGACAGGGGGCTACAATGAGCAGTTCTTC. Its translation: CASSFLGTGGYNEQFF.

This clonotype was recorded many times. The genes are TRBV25-1 and TRBJ2-7, with 7 bases matching TRBD2. The CDR3 length is 15 residues. J was trimmed by 3 bases and V by 2 bases; bases with no gene match: 7. In germline, CDR1 is MGHDK, CDR2 SYGVNS. Written as DNA, the CDR3 is TGTGCCAGCAGTGAACTGGCTAGCGGATACTACGAGCAGTACTTC. Protein: CASSELASGYYEQYF.